This T cell receptor beta chain was recovered during a study of beta chain features in type 1 diabetes. For the study at large: Summed over all samples, the examined sorted cells came to more than 85 million. General study results and limits: Researchers reported that naive, central memory and Treg TCRB repertoires appeared more similar in patients than in healthy donors. It was possible that PCR favored shorter templates, equally so in patients and controls.

CD4+ naive, central memory, regulatory and stem cell-like memory subsets were isolated by sorting on CD45RO/CCR7/CD25/CD127/CD95/CD27. Concerning this clone: Antigen unknown. One end of the junction is discordant with germline, which a read error may explain.

cDNA synthesis used the whole RNA isolate, giving expressed TCRB sequences. Sequenced by immunoSEQ multiplex PCR; TCRdb stores in-frame clones only, minus some. Of 900,000 or so clones detected, 15% to 20% appear once; the ten largest clones hold 0.023%. The specimen was naive CD4+ T cells from blood. This clonotype originated in a woman younger than 30 in good health.

CDR3 region: CASSPRPKEKLFF. CDR3 bases: TGTGCCAGCTCACCACGGCCTAAGGAAAAACTGTTTTTT. V and J are TRBV18 and TRBJ1-4, with D unresolved. CDR3 length: 13 residues. CDR1 KGHSH and CDR2 LQKENI come from the germline V gene.